Included here is one T cell receptor (beta chain) sequence, with context. Trimming removed 4 bases from V and 6 bases from J; junction bases left unmatched: 5. The CDR3 sequence is 13 residues long. The V gene's germline CDR1 is PRHDT and CDR2 FYEKMQ (reference sequence). This specimen belongs to a study of T-cell reconstitution after alpha-beta-depleted transplantation in children. Library preparation (for TCRbeta) was performed with unique molecular identifiers. TCRdb itself ran the PCR reads through MiXCR, one entry per CDR3 protein. The sample lists approximately 1,000,000 distinct CDR3 sequences; about 29% were seen once.

The chain combines TRBV13 with TRBJ1-1; 7 positions agree with TRBD1. This TCR was recovered from a boy in the first two years of life who had a stem cell transplant for SCID, so the T cells may come from the graft donor. The starting material was PBMCs, mostly from graft donor cells, obtained 360 days after TCRalphabeta/CD19-depleted stem cell transplant. The CDR3 spells CASSSWDRPEAFF. The CDR3 nucleotides read TGTGCCAGCAGCTCCTGGGACAGACCTGAAGCTTTCTTT.